This is a list of T cell receptor beta chains from one sample in a study of shared clonotypes between healthy human individuals. Assay: immunoSEQ multiplex PCR; the TCRdb copy retains only in-frame clones and omits some. The sample carries about 2,100,000 clones, just over 90% recorded once. The sample taken for sequencing was naive CD8+ T cells from PBMCs. These receptors were taken from a man younger than 35 in good health. Some clones in this sample may be carry-over from other donors' samples. Each CDR3 is given without its conserved first and last residue. D genes are given only for firm matches.

j_call,v_call,d_call,cdr3_aa
TRBJ2-2,TRBV27,-,ASRYGLGELF
TRBJ2-7,TRBV11-3,TRBD1,ASSWTGGDYEQY
TRBJ2-7,TRBV2,TRBD2,ASSDLLAGSYEQY
TRBJ1-1,TRBV7-9,TRBD1,ASSSARDSHTEAF
TRBJ2-7,TRBV27,TRBD1,ASRTGTGSPEQY
TRBJ2-7,TRBV15,-,ATSRDLRQRAYEQY
TRBJ1-2,TRBV9,-,ASSVEAHSAVAGYT
TRBJ2-2,TRBV7-3,-,ASSSDTGTGELF
TRBJ2-5,TRBV23-1,-,ASSQSNRDETQY
TRBJ2-1,TRBV5-4,-,ASNLAGAPGDEQF
TRBJ2-2,TRBV28,-,ASSLYSGRTGELF
TRBJ1-2,TRBV29-1,-,SAVGSYGYT
TRBJ1-2,TRBV6-6,TRBD1,ASSHALGTGHDGYT
TRBJ1-4,TRBV4-1,-,ASSQGTLSGWGGEKLF
TRBJ2-2,TRBV28,-,ASSFRSTGELF
TRBJ2-7,TRBV7-9,TRBD2,ASSSPPSGSSYEQY
TRBJ2-7,TRBV2,TRBD1,ASSDRDRVYEQY
TRBJ1-4,TRBV29-1,-,SVWQGEKLF
TRBJ1-3,TRBV5-6,-,ASSVGGSGNTIY
TRBJ2-7,TRBV6-1,-,ASSETPWATYEQY
TRBJ2-1,TRBV6-4,TRBD1,ASSAGQGEINEQF
TRBJ1-1,TRBV6-5,-,ASRPAGYTEAF
TRBJ1-2,TRBV13,-,ASRRGGRSYGYT
TRBJ1-2,TRBV9,-,ASSVAEGRDLNYGYT
TRBJ2-1,TRBV5-5,-,ASSFDGDSPDEQF
TRBJ1-2,TRBV27,TRBD1,ASSVGQGANNGYT
TRBJ1-2,TRBV7-9,TRBD1,ASSQGQGDGYT
TRBJ2-1,TRBV10-3,TRBD2,AISDPGLAYNEQF
TRBJ2-1,TRBV11-2,TRBD2,ASLLAGGNEQF
TRBJ1-5,TRBV4-2,-,ASSQEIGQPQH
TRBJ1-1,TRBV6-5,-,ASSLGQGPEAF
TRBJ1-1,TRBV13,-,ASSTGDLEDTEAF